What follows are 3 T cell receptor beta chains derived from one specimen sequenced in a study of CD8 T cells in ankylosing spondylitis. TCRdb called the 5' RACE reads again in MiXCR, with one record for every CDR3 protein. The table records about 130,000 distinct CDR3 sequences, roughly an eighth of them present only once. The sequenced sample consisted of blood, either unsorted or a sorted T cell fraction (not recorded which). The receptors originated from a female donor with ankylosing spondylitis or in good health (not recorded which).

This clonotype was found many times. The J gene is TRBJ1-2, the V gene TRBV2; D not resolved. CDR1 and CDR2 (germline): SNHLY, FYNNEI. Trimming removed 2 bases at V and 6 bases at J, with 10 bases between. This CDR3 spans 13 amino acids. The CDR3 DNA reads as TGTGCCAGCAGTGAACAATCAGTAAATGGCTACACCTTC. Encoded protein: CASSEQSVNGYTF.

This clonotype appeared many times. The chain employs TRBV29-1 and TRBJ1-1; 7 bases agree with TRBD1. Trimming at V came to 6 bases and at J to 3 bases, leaving 4 bases not matched to a gene. The CDR3 has 12 amino acids. Germline CDR1 reads SQVTM; CDR2 reads ANQGSEA. CDR3 in amino acids: CSVTGTDTEAFF. The DNA of the CDR3 is TGCAGCGTGACCGGGACAGACACTGAAGCTTTCTTT.

This clonotype was detected many times. The chain uses TRBV5-1 and TRBJ1-6; D perhaps matches TRBD1 (6 bases). V was shortened by 2 bases and J by 7 bases, with 10 bases between the two germline ends. The CDR3 runs to 14 residues. Germline values: CDR1 SGHRS, CDR2 YFSETQ. The CDR3, as DNA: TGCGCCAGCAGCTTAGGACAGCAAAATTCACCCCTCCACTTT. It encodes CASSLGQQNSPLHF.